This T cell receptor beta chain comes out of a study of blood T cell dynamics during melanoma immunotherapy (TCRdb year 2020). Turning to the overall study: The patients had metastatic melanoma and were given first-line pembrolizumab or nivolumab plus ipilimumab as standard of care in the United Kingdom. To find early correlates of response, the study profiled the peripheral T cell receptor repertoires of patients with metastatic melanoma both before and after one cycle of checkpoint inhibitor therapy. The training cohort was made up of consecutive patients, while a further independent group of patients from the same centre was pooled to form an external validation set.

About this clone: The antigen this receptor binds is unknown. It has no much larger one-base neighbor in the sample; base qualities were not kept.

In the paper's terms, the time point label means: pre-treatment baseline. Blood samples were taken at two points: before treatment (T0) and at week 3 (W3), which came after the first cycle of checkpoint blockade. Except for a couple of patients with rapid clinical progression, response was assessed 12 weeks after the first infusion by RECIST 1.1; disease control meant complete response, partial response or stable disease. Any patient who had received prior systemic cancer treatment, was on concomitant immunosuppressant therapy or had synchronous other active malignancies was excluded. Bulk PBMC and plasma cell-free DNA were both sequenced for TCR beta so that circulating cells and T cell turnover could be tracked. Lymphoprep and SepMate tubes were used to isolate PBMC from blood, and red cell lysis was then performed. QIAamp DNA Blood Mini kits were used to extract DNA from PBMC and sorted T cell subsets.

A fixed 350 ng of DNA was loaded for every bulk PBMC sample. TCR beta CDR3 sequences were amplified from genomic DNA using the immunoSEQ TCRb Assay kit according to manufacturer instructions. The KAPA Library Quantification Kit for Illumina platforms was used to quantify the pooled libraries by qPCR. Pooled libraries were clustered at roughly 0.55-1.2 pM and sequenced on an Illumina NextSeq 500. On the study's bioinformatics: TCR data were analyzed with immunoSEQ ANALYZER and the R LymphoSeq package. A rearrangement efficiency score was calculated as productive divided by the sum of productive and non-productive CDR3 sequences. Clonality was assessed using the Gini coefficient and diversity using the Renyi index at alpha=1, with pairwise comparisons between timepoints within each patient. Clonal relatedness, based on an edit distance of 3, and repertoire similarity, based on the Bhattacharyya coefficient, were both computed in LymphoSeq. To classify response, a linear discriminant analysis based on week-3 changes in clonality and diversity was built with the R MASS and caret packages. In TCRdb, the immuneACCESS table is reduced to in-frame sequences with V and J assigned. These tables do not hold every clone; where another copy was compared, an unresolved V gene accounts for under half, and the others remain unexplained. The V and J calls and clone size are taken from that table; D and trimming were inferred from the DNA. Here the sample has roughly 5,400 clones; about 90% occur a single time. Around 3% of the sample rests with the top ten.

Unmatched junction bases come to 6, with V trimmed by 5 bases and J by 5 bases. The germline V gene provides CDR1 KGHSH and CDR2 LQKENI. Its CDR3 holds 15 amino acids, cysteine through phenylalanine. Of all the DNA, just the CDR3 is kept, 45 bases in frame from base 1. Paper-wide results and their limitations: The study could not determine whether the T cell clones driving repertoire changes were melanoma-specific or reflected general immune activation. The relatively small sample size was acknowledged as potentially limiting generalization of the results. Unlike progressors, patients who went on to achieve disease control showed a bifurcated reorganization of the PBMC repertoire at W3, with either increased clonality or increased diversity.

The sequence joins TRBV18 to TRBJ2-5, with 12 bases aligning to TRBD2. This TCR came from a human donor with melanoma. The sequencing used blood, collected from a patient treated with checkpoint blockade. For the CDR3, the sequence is CASSRLAGVRETQYF. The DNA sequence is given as TGTGCCAGCTCAAGACTAGCGGGAGTCCGGGAGACCCAGTACTTC.